This T cell receptor (beta chain) was observed in a study of shared clonotypes between healthy human individuals (dated by TCRdb to about 2020). For context, the study as a whole: The cohort included a few men and a couple of women between 18 and 49 years of age. Per donor, three plates each were used for CD4 naive and CD4 memory, two for CD8 naive, and one for CD8 memory. To estimate repertoire size and how much clonotypes are shared between individuals, the study performed deep sequencing of blood TCR repertoires from roughly five healthy adults. To increase sequencing depth and limit assay-specific biases, TCR repertoire library preparation and sequencing were carried out by different laboratories using diverse techniques. Each donor's leukapheresis produced roughly between roughly 0.85 and 9.5 billion PBMCs.

Notes on this clone: Its binding antigen is unknown. Per-nucleotide qualities are absent, and no much larger clonotype sits a single base away.

The donors were healthy, HIV-negative adults with no recently reported acute infections or vaccinations. Only Caucasian adults living in Nashville, Tennessee, USA were represented among the donors. CD4+ T cells were enriched through magnetic negative selection, after which naive cells were positively selected on CD45RA and the remaining negative fraction served as the memory subset. After blood collection by leukapheresis, PBMCs were isolated using Ficoll-Histopaque density gradient centrifugation and then cryopreserved in the vapor phase of liquid nitrogen. Analytical flow cytometry was used to check the purity and quantity of each magnetically sorted T cell population. Genomic DNA was isolated from every sorted fraction and measured by UV absorbance on a Nanodrop 2000c. TCR CDR3 regions were amplified from genomic DNA by multiplex PCR using the deep immunoSEQ assay. For each cell subset, the extracted genomic DNA was distributed evenly across all wells of several immunoSEQ 96-well plates, and each plate served as one replicate. For sorted subsets, approximately 190 ng genomic DNA, equal to tens of thousands of T cell genomes, was loaded into each replicate PCR. Purified libraries were measured with a Qubit 3.0 fluorometer, size-checked on a Bioanalyzer 2100, and measured again with the KAPA Library Quantification kit. Every immunoSEQ 96-well plate was sequenced on a separate single-read 150-cycle Illumina NextSeq 550 flow cell. Regarding the original processing steps: The immunoSEQ output contained only junctional sequences without quality scores, so filtering could not match that applied to full-length reads. To assign V/J genes and CDR3, sequences were annotated against IMGT germline references using PyIR, a Python wrapper for IgBLAST v1.9. Reads were filtered out if the reads had weak V/J assignments (E-value above 1e-6), no CDR3, stop codons, out-of-frame junctions, or ambiguous translated residues. V3J clonotypes were defined as sequences sharing an identical inferred V gene, J gene, and CDR3 amino acid sequence. To compute the percentage overlap between repertoires, the number of shared unique clonotypes was divided by the size of the smaller repertoire. Repertoire richness was assessed with RTK rarefaction, the Chao1 estimator, and Recon v2.1 estimates of unobserved clonotypes. OLGA was used to compute generation probabilities for all TCRbeta clonotypes that the gDNA method yielded from several donors. Held by TCRdb, this immuneACCESS table contains in-frame sequences only and omits some clones. Under half of the omission traces to an unresolved V gene where checked; the cause of the rest is unknown. Clonal size and the V and J genes are those of that table, whereas D and trimming came from the DNA. The sample table shows roughly 300,000 clones, and about 73% are seen once. 8.5% to 12% of the sample rests with the top ten.

Overall study results and their limits: When several donors were compared, the shared fraction of clonotypes was roughly 5% for naive CD4, roughly 3.4% for naive CD8, 2.3% for memory CD4, and 0.35% to 0.5% for memory CD8. Sampling was limited to blood, and TCR repertoires in tissue likely differ from TCR repertoires in blood. The genetic and exposure-history diversity represented was limited by the small number of donors. Clonotypes shared by all four sorted-subset donors showed higher generation probabilities than non-shared clonotypes. Incomplete sequencing was indicated by rarefaction of sorted-subset datasets, despite the large sequencing depth. Naive subsets generally had larger estimated clonotype richness than memory subsets. Pairwise subsampling indicated that sequencing depth was expected to affect the degree of clonotype sharing among donors.

As encoded in the germline V gene, CDR1 is MGHRA while CDR2 is YSYEKL. The V end loses 3 bases and the J end loses 3 bases, and a stretch of 18 bases separates them. The CDR3, cysteine through phenylalanine, is 17 amino acids long. Left in the record is the CDR3 DNA by itself, 51 bases read in frame from the first base. Sequencing input: memory CD4+ T cells sorted from blood. Interpreted using the paper, the cell subset or site label stands for: CD45RA-negative fraction. The source of this sequence is a man between 25 and 39 years old in good health. The chain employs TRBV4-1 and TRBJ1-5, and possibly TRBD1, on 6 matching bases. The encoded CDR3 is CASSHPTRTDYNQPQHF. The bases read TGCGCCAGCAGCCATCCCACCCGGACAGACTACAATCAGCCCCAGCATTTT.